Listed below are T cell receptor beta chains from one sample, sequenced in a study of shared clonotypes between healthy human individuals. Clones were read by immunoSEQ multiplex PCR, and TCRdb kept only the in-frame ones, dropping some. The data hold fewer than 3 million clones, with about 90% observed a single time. Sequencing was done on a sample of naive CD4+ T cells from PBMCs. The receptors derive from a young man in good health. Some clones in this sample may be carry-over from other donors' samples. CDR3s leave out the opening cysteine and the closing phenylalanine or tryptophan. The D gene is left open where the match is weak.

cdr3_length: 10; j_call: TRBJ2-5; d_call: .; v_call: TRBV6-6; cdr3_aa: ASTPPGLTQY
cdr3_length: 12; j_call: TRBJ1-5; d_call: TRBD1; v_call: TRBV6-1; cdr3_aa: ASSDPTGRQPQH
cdr3_length: 14; j_call: TRBJ2-7; d_call: .; v_call: TRBV28; cdr3_aa: ASSKVLIPAEYEQY
cdr3_length: 12; j_call: TRBJ2-3; d_call: .; v_call: TRBV7-2; cdr3_aa: ASSSGISTDTQY
cdr3_length: 12; j_call: TRBJ1-4; d_call: .; v_call: TRBV5-6; cdr3_aa: ASSLRWQSEKLF
cdr3_length: 11; j_call: TRBJ2-5; d_call: TRBD1; v_call: TRBV5-6; cdr3_aa: ASSATGRETQY
cdr3_length: 13; j_call: TRBJ2-3; d_call: TRBD2; v_call: TRBV2; cdr3_aa: ASSEQAGGPYTQY
cdr3_length: 13; j_call: TRBJ2-2; d_call: TRBD1; v_call: TRBV6-5; cdr3_aa: ASSPTGGKGGELF
cdr3_length: 13; j_call: TRBJ1-1; d_call: .; v_call: TRBV5-5; cdr3_aa: ASRPDSSLNTEAF
cdr3_length: 9; j_call: TRBJ2-1; d_call: .; v_call: TRBV2; cdr3_aa: ASRSSAEQF
cdr3_length: 14; j_call: TRBJ2-3; d_call: .; v_call: TRBV6-1; cdr3_aa: ASSEVRWVSTDTQY
cdr3_length: 12; j_call: TRBJ2-1; d_call: .; v_call: TRBV18; cdr3_aa: ASSPTGAYNEQF
cdr3_length: 13; j_call: TRBJ2-7; d_call: .; v_call: TRBV7-2; cdr3_aa: ASSLLGEVSYEQY
cdr3_length: 11; j_call: TRBJ1-5; d_call: .; v_call: TRBV6-6; cdr3_aa: ASTPSGTQPQH
cdr3_length: 12; j_call: TRBJ2-5; d_call: TRBD2; v_call: TRBV7-9; cdr3_aa: ASSRRTSPETQY
cdr3_length: 10; j_call: TRBJ2-3; d_call: .; v_call: TRBV5-6; cdr3_aa: ASTIRTDTQY
cdr3_length: 11; j_call: TRBJ2-3; d_call: .; v_call: TRBV25-1; cdr3_aa: ASSLAGADTQY
cdr3_length: 12; j_call: TRBJ2-7; d_call: TRBD1; v_call: TRBV7-3; cdr3_aa: ASSSGQGPYEQY
cdr3_length: 14; j_call: TRBJ2-7; d_call: .; v_call: TRBV2; cdr3_aa: ASSAVSGTFGYEQY
cdr3_length: 11; j_call: TRBJ2-5; d_call: .; v_call: TRBV30; cdr3_aa: AWSVGPKETQY
cdr3_length: 9; j_call: TRBJ2-1; d_call: .; v_call: TRBV20-1; cdr3_aa: SASSINEQF
cdr3_length: 14; j_call: TRBJ2-3; d_call: TRBD2; v_call: TRBV5-1; cdr3_aa: ASSRSRRESGDTQY
cdr3_length: 11; j_call: TRBJ2-5; d_call: .; v_call: TRBV15; cdr3_aa: ATRRTLQETQY
cdr3_length: 11; j_call: TRBJ2-5; d_call: .; v_call: TRBV5-5; cdr3_aa: ASSLGSQETQY
cdr3_length: 14; j_call: TRBJ1-4; d_call: TRBD1; v_call: TRBV2; cdr3_aa: ASSGDRGSTNEKLF
cdr3_length: 13; j_call: TRBJ1-5; d_call: .; v_call: TRBV18; cdr3_aa: ASSPGTTINQPQH
cdr3_length: 12; j_call: TRBJ1-1; d_call: .; v_call: TRBV5-6; cdr3_aa: ASSDRRGAYKAF
cdr3_length: 14; j_call: TRBJ2-1; d_call: .; v_call: TRBV28; cdr3_aa: ASSLVSFRSYNEQF
cdr3_length: 12; j_call: TRBJ1-1; d_call: .; v_call: TRBV11-2; cdr3_aa: ASSFGRGNTEAF
cdr3_length: 14; j_call: TRBJ1-2; d_call: .; v_call: TRBV7-9; cdr3_aa: ASSLARAGSNYGYT
cdr3_length: 13; j_call: TRBJ1-1; d_call: TRBD1; v_call: TRBV7-9; cdr3_aa: ASSYIYRGITEAF
cdr3_length: 12; j_call: TRBJ1-6; d_call: .; v_call: TRBV28; cdr3_aa: ASSDTGRNSPLH
cdr3_length: 11; j_call: TRBJ2-1; d_call: .; v_call: TRBV7-2; cdr3_aa: ASSSGPDNEQF
cdr3_length: 12; j_call: TRBJ2-1; d_call: .; v_call: TRBV5-1; cdr3_aa: ASSLDGYNNEQF
cdr3_length: 11; j_call: TRBJ2-5; d_call: .; v_call: TRBV11-2; cdr3_aa: ASSLSTAETQY
cdr3_length: 16; j_call: TRBJ1-1; d_call: .; v_call: TRBV19; cdr3_aa: ASSMGPAPRGIKTEAF
cdr3_length: 16; j_call: TRBJ2-3; d_call: TRBD2; v_call: TRBV28; cdr3_aa: ASSFPLTSGRSTDTQY
cdr3_length: 14; j_call: TRBJ1-1; d_call: .; v_call: TRBV7-9; cdr3_aa: ASSLSAGRETTEAF